Sequencing of this TCR beta chain was carried out in a study of T cell changes during pregnancy in multiple sclerosis. The CDR3 totals 15 residues. CDR1 SEHNR and CDR2 FQNEAQ come from the germline V gene (reference sequence). Trimming removed 5 bases at V and 2 bases at J, with 15 bases between. The repertoire was sequenced with immunoSEQ multiplex PCR; TCRdb's copy has only in-frame clones and lacks some. This table holds some 31,000 clones, 80% to 90% found once. The sequencing used CD8+ T cells from peripheral blood mononuclear cells, collected in the second trimester of pregnancy. The receptor's source is a female donor with multiple sclerosis, enrolled in a pregnancy study. The gene calls are TRBV7-9 and TRBJ2-5; maybe TRBD2 (5 bases). CDR3 sequence (DNA): TGTGCCAGCAGCCCCGAGCTAGCCGTACAAGAGACCCAGTACTTC. It specifies CASSPELAVQETQYF.